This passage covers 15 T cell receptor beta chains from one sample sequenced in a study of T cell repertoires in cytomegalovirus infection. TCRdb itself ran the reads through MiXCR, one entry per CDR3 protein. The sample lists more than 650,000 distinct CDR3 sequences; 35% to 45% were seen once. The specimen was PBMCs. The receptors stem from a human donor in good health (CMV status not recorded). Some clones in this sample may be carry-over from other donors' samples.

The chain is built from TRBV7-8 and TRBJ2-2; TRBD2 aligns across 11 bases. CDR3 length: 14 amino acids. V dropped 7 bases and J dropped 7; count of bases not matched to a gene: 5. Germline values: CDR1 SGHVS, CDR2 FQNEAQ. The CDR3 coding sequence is TGTGCCAGCAAACTTAGCGGGAGGGTCGGGGAGCTGTTTTTT. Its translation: CASKLSGRVGELFF.

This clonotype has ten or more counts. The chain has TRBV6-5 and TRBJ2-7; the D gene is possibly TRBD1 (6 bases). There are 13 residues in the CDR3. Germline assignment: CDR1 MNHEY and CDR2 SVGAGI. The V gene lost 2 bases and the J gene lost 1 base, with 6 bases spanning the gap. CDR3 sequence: CASSYDRSYEQYF. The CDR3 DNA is TGTGCCAGCAGTTACGACAGGTCCTACGAGCAGTACTTC.

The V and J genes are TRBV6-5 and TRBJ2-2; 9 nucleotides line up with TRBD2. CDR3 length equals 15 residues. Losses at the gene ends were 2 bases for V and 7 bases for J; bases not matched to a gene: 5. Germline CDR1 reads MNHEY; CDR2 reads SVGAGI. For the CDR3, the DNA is TGTGCCAGCAGTTACCAAGCGGGAGGCCACGGGGAGCTGTTTTTT. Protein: CASSYQAGGHGELFF.

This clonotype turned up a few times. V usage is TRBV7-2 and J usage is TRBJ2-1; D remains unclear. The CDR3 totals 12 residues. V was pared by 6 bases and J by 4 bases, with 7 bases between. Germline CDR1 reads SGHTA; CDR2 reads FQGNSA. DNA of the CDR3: TGTGCCAGCAGATCGAAGTACAATGAGCAGTTCTTC. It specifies CASRSKYNEQFF.

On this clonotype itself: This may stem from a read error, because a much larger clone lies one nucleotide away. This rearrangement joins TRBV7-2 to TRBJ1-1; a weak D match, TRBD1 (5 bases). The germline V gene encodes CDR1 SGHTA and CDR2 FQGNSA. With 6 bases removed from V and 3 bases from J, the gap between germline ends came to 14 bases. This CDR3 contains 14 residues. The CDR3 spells CASRLSGRDTEAFF. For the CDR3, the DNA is TGTGCCAGCAGATTATCGGGCAGGGACACTGAAGCTTTCTTT.

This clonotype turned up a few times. CDR3 sequence (DNA): TGTGCCAGCAGTCCGGGACCGGGTTTGGCGGCGCAGTATTTT. Its protein product is CASSPGPGLAAQYF. This chain connects TRBV6-1 to TRBJ2-3; possibly TRBD1 or TRBD2 for D (5 bases each). The CDR3 runs to 14 residues. V dropped 5 bases and J dropped 10 bases, with 19 bases sitting between them. CDR1 is MNHNS, CDR2 SASEGT, per germline.

This chain's CDR3 is CASRYYWGTEAFF. In nucleotides, the CDR3 is TGTGCCAGCCGGTACTATTGGGGCACTGAAGCTTTCTTT. The V and J genes are TRBV6-5 and TRBJ1-1; D gene ambiguous. Trimming removed 8 bases from V and 4 bases from J, with 14 bases in between. The CDR3 consists of 13 residues. Germline V gene sequence: CDR1 MNHEY, CDR2 SVGAGI.

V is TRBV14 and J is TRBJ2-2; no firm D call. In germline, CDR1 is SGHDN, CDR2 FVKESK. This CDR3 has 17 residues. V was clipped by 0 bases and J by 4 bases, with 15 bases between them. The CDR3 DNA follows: TGTGCCAGCAGCCAAGATCGAGGAGTTCTTAGCACCGGGGAGCTGTTTTTT. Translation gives CASSQDRGVLSTGELFF.

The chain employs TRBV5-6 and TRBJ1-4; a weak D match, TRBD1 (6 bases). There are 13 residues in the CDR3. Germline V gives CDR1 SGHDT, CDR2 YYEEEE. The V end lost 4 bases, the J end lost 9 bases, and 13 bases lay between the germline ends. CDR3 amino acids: CASSPRTAQKLFF. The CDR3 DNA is TGTGCCAGCAGCCCGAGGACAGCGCAAAAACTGTTTTTT.

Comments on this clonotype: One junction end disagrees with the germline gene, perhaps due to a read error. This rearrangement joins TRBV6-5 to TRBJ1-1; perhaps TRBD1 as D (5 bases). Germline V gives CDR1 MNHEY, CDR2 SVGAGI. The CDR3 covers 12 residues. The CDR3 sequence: CASSYPGTGAFF. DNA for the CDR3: TGTGCCAGCAGTTATCCAGGGACTGGAGCTTTCTTT.

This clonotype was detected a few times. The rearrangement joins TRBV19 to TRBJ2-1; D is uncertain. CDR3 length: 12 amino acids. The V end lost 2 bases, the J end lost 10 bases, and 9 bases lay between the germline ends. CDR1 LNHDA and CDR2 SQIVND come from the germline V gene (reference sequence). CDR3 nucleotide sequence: TGTGCCAGTAGTATATTCGGTTACGAGCAGTTCTTC. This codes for CASSIFGYEQFF.

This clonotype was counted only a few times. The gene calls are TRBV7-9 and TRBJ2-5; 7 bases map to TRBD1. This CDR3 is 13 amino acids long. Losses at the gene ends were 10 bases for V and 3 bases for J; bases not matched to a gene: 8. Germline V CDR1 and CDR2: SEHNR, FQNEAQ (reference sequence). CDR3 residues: CATAGTAEETQYF. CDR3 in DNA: TGTGCCACCGCCGGGACAGCCGAAGAGACCCAGTACTTC.

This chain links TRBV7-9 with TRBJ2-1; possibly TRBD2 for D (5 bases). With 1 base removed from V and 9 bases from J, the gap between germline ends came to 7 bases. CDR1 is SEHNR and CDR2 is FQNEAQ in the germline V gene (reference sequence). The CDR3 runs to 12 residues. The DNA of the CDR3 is TGTGCCAGCAGCTTAGGTGGGAGTGAGCAGTTCTTC. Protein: CASSLGGSEQFF. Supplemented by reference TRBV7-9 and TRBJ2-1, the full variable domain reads DTGVSQNPRHKITKRGQNVTFRCDPISEHNRLYWYRQTLGQGPEFLTYFQNEAQLEKSRLLSDRFSAERPKGSFSTLEIQRTEQGDSAMYLCASSLGGSEQFFGPGTRLTVL.

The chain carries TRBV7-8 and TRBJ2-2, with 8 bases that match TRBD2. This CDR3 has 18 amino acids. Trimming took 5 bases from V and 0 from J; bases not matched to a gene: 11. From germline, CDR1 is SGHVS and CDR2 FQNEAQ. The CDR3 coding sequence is TGTGCCAGCAGCCCACGGGCGGGGGGATTCGCGAACACCGGGGAGCTGTTTTTT. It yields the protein CASSPRAGGFANTGELFF.

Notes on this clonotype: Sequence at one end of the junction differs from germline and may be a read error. The CDR3 coding sequence is TGTGCCAGCAGCCGGAACCCTGGGCCTAATGACAAACTGTTTTTT. It is translated as CASSRNPGPNDKLFF. The rearrangement links TRBV4-2 to TRBJ1-4, with D hard to call. Germline CDR1 and CDR2: LGHNA and YNFKEQ. This CDR3 has 15 residues.